These T cell receptor beta chains were read from a single sample in a study of control samples from healthy donors and cancer patients. The protocol was immunoSEQ multiplex PCR, while the TCRdb copy is restricted to in-frame clones and leaves out a portion. The sample contains some 190,000 clones, approximately 91% of which appear only once. Sequencing was carried out using blood. Source of these receptors: a man aged 25-40 years in good health. Each CDR3 is given with its conserved first and last residue. D genes are given only for firm matches. A clone size is listed for some rows: how often the clone was seen (once, few, many), or a class if it is expanded.

.	TRBV4-1	TRBJ1-1	TRBD1	TGCGCCAGCAGCCAAGGCAGGGGGGGAAACACTGAAGCTTTCTTT	CASSQGRGGNTEAFF
.	TRBV30	TRBJ1-3	.	TGTGCCTGGACCTTTCCCTCCTCGGGGGTTAGTCGCTCTGGAAACACCATATATTTT	CAWTFPSSGVSRSGNTIYF
.	TRBV23-1	TRBJ1-1	.	TGCGCCAGCAGTCCCATAAGACGGGGGCGAATGAACACTGAAGCTTTCTTT	CASSPIRRGRMNTEAFF
.	TRBV5-1	TRBJ2-6	.	TGCGCCAGCAGCTGGAGTCTAGAGGTGGACGGCTCTGGGGCCAACGTCCTGACTTTC	CASSWSLEVDGSGANVLTF
.	TRBV9	TRBJ1-1	.	TGTGCCAGCAGCGTAGAAGGTGTGAACACTGAAGCTTTCTTT	CASSVEGVNTEAFF
.	TRBV11-2	TRBJ2-7	.	TGTGCCAGCAGCACCCCCCGCGGAGGATACTACGAGCAGTACTTC	CASSTPRGGYYEQYF
.	TRBV15	TRBJ1-5	.	TGTGCCACCAGCAGAGATTTACCGGGAGGGAATCAGCCCCAGCATTTT	CATSRDLPGGNQPQHF
.	TRBV13	TRBJ2-7	.	TGTGCCAGCGGATCAACAGGGATATCCTACGAGCAGTACTTC	CASGSTGISYEQYF
.	TRBV18	TRBJ2-7	.	TGTGCCAGCTCACCCCACCCGCCGGGGTACGAGCAGTACTTC	CASSPHPPGYEQYF
.	TRBV7-3	TRBJ2-1	.	TGTGCCAGCAGCTTAAGGAGCGAAGGGAATGAGCAGTTCTTC	CASSLRSEGNEQFF
once	TRBV14	TRBJ2-2	TRBD2	TGTGCCAGCAGCCAATCGGCTAGCGGGGGTGCCGGGGAGCTGTTTTTT	CASSQSASGGAGELFF
.	TRBV7-2	TRBJ1-1	.	TGTGCCAGCAGCCAAGGGCCCAACACTGAAGCTTTCTTT	CASSQGPNTEAFF
.	TRBV12-5	TRBJ1-2	.	TGTGCTAGTGGTCCCTCGGTGGGAGGGGAGTATGGCTACACCTTC	CASGPSVGGEYGYTF
.	TRBV7-3	TRBJ2-1	TRBD1	TGTGCCAGCAGCTTCCGGGACAGAAACAATGAGCAGTTCTTC	CASSFRDRNNEQFF
.	TRBV7-2	TRBJ1-2	.	TGTGCCAGCAGCACTGACGGAGTTTATGGCTACACCTTC	CASSTDGVYGYTF
.	TRBV9	TRBJ2-5	TRBD2	TGTGCCAGCAGCCGGTCGGGGGGGTCGGAGACCCAGTACTTC	CASSRSGGSETQYF
.	TRBV6-5	TRBJ2-4	.	TGTGCCAGCAGAGAGGCCCGAGGCATTCAGTACTTC	CASREARGIQYF
.	TRBV5-8	TRBJ2-5	TRBD1	TGTGCCAGCAGCTTGGGAGAGGGACAGGAGACCCAGTACTTC	CASSLGEGQETQYF
.	TRBV6-2/TRBV6-3	TRBJ1-5	TRBD1	TGTGCCAGCAGTTCACGTAAACAGGGGCAAACGAATCAGCCCCAGCATTTT	CASSSRKQGQTNQPQHF
.	TRBV4-1	TRBJ2-2	TRBD2	TGCGCCAGCAGTCATAGGTCACGCGGGGGGCGGACCGGGGAGCTGTTTTTT	CASSHRSRGGRTGELFF
.	TRBV19	TRBJ1-1	TRBD1	TGTGCCAGTAGCCTCTGGACAGGGGGGGGATATACTGAAGCTTTCTTT	CASSLWTGGGYTEAFF
.	TRBV10-3	TRBJ2-1	TRBD2	TGTGCCATCAGTGAACTAGCGGGGTACAATTCCGGCAATGAGCAGTTCTTC	CAISELAGYNSGNEQFF
.	TRBV6-5	TRBJ2-7	.	TGTGCCAGCAGTAGGACGGGGCAATCCTACGAGCAGTACTTC	CASSRTGQSYEQYF
.	TRBV4-1	TRBJ2-3	TRBD2	TGCGCCAGCAGCCAATCCGGCGGGGGAATCACAGATACGCAGTATTTT	CASSQSGGGITDTQYF
.	TRBV5-1	TRBJ1-3	.	TGCGCCAGCAGCGTTTCGTGGGACGGGAGCTCTGGAAACACCATATATTTT	CASSVSWDGSSGNTIYF
once	TRBV2	TRBJ1-6	.	TGTGCCAGCAGTGAAAGGTCGAGCTCCTATAATTCACCCCTCCACTTT	CASSERSSSYNSPLHF
few	TRBV15	TRBJ1-6	TRBD1	TGTGCCACCAGCAGAGATAGGGGGACAGGGGGTAATTCACCCCTCCACTTT	CATSRDRGTGGNSPLHF
.	TRBV7-8	TRBJ2-7	.	TGTGCCAGCAGCGCGGGACAGAGACTTTACGACGGAGAGCAGTACTTC	CASSAGQRLYDGEQYF
.	TRBV7-9	TRBJ2-1	TRBD2	TGTGCCAGCAGCCTCCCCAGCGGGGGGAACAATGAGCAGTTCTTC	CASSLPSGGNNEQFF
.	TRBV13	TRBJ2-6	.	TGTGCCAGCAGCCCTCCGACTTCCCTTGTAGGGGCCAACGTCCTGACTTTC	CASSPPTSLVGANVLTF
.	TRBV7-8	TRBJ2-7	TRBD2	TGTGCCAGCAGCCCGACAAAGCGGGGTACCTCCTACGAGCAGTACTTC	CASSPTKRGTSYEQYF
.	TRBV3-1/TRBV3-2	TRBJ2-7	TRBD2	TGTGCCAGCGGGACTACCAACTACGAGCAGTACTTC	CASGTTNYEQYF
.	TRBV11-2	TRBJ2-1	TRBD1	TGTGCCAGCAGCCCGGTGGGACAGATCAATGAGCAGTTCTTC	CASSPVGQINEQFF
once	TRBV7-9	TRBJ1-2	.	TGTGCCAGCAGCCATGGGACCGGTAGTGGTGGCTACACCTTC	CASSHGTGSGGYTF
.	TRBV6-5	TRBJ1-6	.	TGTGCCAGCAGTTACTCCCCCCAGGGCCATAATTCACCCCTCCACTTT	CASSYSPQGHNSPLHF